This T cell receptor beta chain originates from a study of T-cell memory formation after mild COVID-19. One entry per CDR3 protein results from TCRdb running MiXCR on the 5' RACE reads. The sample includes 580,000 or so distinct CDR3 sequences, approximately 15% of them seen just once. Germline CDR1 and CDR2: MGHDK and SYGVNS. The trim removed 9 bases at V and 4 bases at J, leaving 7 bases unmatched. The CDR3 has 14 residues. The chain recombines TRBV25-1 with TRBJ2-5, with TRBD2 matching 11 bases. This receptor was obtained from an adult woman who had mild COVID-19 (a few samples of this study predate the infection). Cell type and time point are not known. The specimen sequenced was PBMCs or a T cell subset sorted from them (not recorded which). The CDR3 DNA reads as TGTGCCAGTACCCTAGCGGGAGGATCAGAGACCCAGTACTTC. Residues: CASTLAGGSETQYF.